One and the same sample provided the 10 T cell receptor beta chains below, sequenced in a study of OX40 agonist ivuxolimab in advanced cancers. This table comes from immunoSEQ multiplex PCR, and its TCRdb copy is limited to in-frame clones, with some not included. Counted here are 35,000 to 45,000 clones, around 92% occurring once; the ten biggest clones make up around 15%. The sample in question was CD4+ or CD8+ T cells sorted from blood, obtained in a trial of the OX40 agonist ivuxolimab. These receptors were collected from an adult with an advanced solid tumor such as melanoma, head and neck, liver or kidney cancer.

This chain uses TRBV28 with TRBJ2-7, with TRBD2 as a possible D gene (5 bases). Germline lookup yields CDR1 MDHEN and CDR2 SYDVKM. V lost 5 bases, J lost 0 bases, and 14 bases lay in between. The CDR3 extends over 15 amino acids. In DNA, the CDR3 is TGTGCCAGCAGTCAACCACGCGGGTTCTCCTACGAGCAGTACTTC. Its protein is CASSQPRGFSYEQYF.

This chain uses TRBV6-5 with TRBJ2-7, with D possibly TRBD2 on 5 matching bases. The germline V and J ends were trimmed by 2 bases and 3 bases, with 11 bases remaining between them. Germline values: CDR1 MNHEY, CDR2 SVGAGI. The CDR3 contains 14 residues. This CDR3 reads CASSYNAGGYEQYF. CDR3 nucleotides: TGTGCCAGCAGTTACAATGCGGGCGGCTACGAGCAGTACTTC.

The CDR3 coding sequence is TGCAGTGCTAGAGATTATGGCTACACCTTC. This codes for CSARDYGYTF. This chain uses TRBV20-1 with TRBJ1-2; D is undetermined. V lost 0 bases and J 5 bases, leaving 1 base between the germline ends. CDR3 size: 10 residues. Germline values: CDR1 DFQATT, CDR2 SNEGSKA (reference sequence).

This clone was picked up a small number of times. The CDR3 region has the DNA TGCGCCAGCAGCTTGCCGGGAGGCCACTACAATGAGCAGTTCTTC. It yields the protein CASSLPGGHYNEQFF. The V and J genes are TRBV5-1 and TRBJ2-1, with 7 bases matching TRBD2. The germline gives CDR1 SGHRS, CDR2 YFSETQ. V lost 1 base to trimming and J lost 3 bases; unmatched junction nucleotides: 4. The CDR3 consists of 15 residues.

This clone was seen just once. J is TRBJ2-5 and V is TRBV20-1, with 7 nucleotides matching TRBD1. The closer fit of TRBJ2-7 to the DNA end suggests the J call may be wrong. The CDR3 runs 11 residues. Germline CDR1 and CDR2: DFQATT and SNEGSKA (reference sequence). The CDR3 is CSARTGHEQYF. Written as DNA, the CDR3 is TGCAGTGCAAGGACAGGCCACGAGCAGTACTTC.

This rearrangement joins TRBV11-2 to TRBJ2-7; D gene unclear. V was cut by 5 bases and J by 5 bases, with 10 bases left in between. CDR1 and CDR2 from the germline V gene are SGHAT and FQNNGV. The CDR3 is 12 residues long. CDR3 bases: TGTGCCAGCAGCCCAGATAATGACGAGCAGTACTTC. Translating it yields CASSPDNDEQYF.

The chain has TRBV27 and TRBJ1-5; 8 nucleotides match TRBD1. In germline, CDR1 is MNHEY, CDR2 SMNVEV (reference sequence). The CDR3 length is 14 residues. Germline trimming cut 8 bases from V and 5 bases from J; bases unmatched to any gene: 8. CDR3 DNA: TGTGCCAGCGGAACAGGGGGACCGGATCAGCCCCAGCATTTT. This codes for CASGTGGPDQPQHF.

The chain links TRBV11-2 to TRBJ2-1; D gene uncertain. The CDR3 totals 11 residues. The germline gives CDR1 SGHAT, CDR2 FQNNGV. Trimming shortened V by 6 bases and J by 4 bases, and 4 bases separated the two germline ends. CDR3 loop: CASRLYNEQFF. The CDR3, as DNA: TGTGCCAGCAGGCTTTACAATGAGCAGTTCTTC.

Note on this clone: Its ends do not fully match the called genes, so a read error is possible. The CDR3 loop is CASTEGGLGSSEQYF. In DNA, the CDR3 is TGTGCCAGTACTGAGGGGGGCCTAGGTTCCTCCGAGCAGTACTTC. The chain couples TRBV19 to TRBJ2-7; the D call may be TRBD1 or TRBD2 (6 bases each). CDR1 and CDR2 (germline): LNHDA, SQIVND (reference sequence). This CDR3 region has 15 residues.

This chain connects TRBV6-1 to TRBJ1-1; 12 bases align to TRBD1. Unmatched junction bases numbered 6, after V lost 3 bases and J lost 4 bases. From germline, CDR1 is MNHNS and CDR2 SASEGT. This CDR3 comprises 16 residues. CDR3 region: CASSEGTGGAGTEAFF. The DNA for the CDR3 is TGTGCCAGCAGTGAGGGGACAGGGGGCGCCGGCACTGAAGCTTTCTTT.